The clone carrying this T cell receptor (beta chain) came up a few times. Its antigen remains unknown. Primers used in a second PCR of roughly 7 to 12 cycles were a sample-barcoded 5' primer and a J-beta primer mix. MiXCR was run by TCRdb on the 5' RACE reads, yielding one entry per CDR3 protein. This table has 1.5 million to 1.9 million distinct CDR3 sequences, around 40% appearing once. The sample originates from a study of blood T cells in healthy people across ages. Study in general: T cells yielded about one barcoded beta molecule per two cells through template switching.

Researchers collected approximately 9.5 milliliters of peripheral blood from every single donor. The CDR3 extends over 9 amino acids. With 4 bases removed from V and 13 bases from J, the gap between germline ends came to 7 bases. Germline CDR1 is MNHNY and CDR2 is SVGAGI (reference sequence). Findings and limits, study-wide: A roughly linear fall in TCR beta diversity per million T cells was seen with increasing age.

The chain has TRBV6-6 and TRBJ1-2; D is unresolved. The sequence derives from a woman aged 18-30 years in good health. The material sequenced was blood. The CDR3 loop reads CASSCPTTF. CDR3 in DNA: TGTGCCAGCAGTTGCCCCACCACCTTC.